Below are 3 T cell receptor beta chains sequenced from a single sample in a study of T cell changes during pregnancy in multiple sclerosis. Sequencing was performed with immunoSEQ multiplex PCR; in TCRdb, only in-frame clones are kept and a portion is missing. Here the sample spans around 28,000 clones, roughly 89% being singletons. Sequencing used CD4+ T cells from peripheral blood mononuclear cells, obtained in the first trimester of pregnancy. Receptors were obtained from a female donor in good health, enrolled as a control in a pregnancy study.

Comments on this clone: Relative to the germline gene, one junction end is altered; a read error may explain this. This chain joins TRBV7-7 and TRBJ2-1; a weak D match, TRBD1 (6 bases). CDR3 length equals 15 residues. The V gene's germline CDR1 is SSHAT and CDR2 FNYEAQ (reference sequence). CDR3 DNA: TGTGCTAGCAGCTTAGGGTCCCCAGGGGACCATGAGCAGTTCTTC. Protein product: CASSLGSPGDHEQFF.

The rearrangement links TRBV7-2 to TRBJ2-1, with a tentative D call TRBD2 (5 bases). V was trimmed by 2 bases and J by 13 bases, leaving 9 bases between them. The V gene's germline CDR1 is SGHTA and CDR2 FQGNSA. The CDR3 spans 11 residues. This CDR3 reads CASSLLSAQFF. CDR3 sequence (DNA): TGTGCCAGCAGCTTACTTAGCGCCCAGTTCTTC.

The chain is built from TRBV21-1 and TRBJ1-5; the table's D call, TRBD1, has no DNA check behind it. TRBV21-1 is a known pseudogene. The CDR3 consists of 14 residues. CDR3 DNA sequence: TGTGCCAGCAGGGTAACCAGGGGCTCCAATCCCCAGCATTTT. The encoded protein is CASRVTRGSNPQHF.